Each of the 14 T cell receptor beta chains below was sequenced from the same sample in a study of T cells after yellow fever vaccination. TCRdb processed the 5' RACE reads anew with MiXCR; each CDR3 protein has one entry. The data show a few hundred thousand distinct CDR3 sequences, with roughly 12% seen just once and more than 15% held by the top ten. The specimen comprised PBMCs, sampled on the day of the first yellow fever vaccination. The source is a man younger than 35 who received the YFV17D yellow fever vaccine.

The sample holds a few counts of this clonotype. The chain carries TRBV20-1 and TRBJ2-1; 16 positions match TRBD2. The length of the CDR3 is 17 residues. Germline V lookup: CDR1 DFQATT, CDR2 SNEGSKA (reference sequence). J was trimmed by 8 bases and V by 0 bases; bases with no gene match: 7. As DNA, the CDR3 is TGCAGTGCTAGAGATGGCGGGACTAGCGGGGGGGCCCATGAGCAGTTCTTC. Translation: CSARDGGTSGGAHEQFF.

This clonotype was found many times. The chain joins TRBV12-3 or TRBV12-4 to TRBJ1-4; D is ambiguous. The CDR3 totals 14 residues. V lost 6 bases and J lost 0, with 8 bases in between. CDR3 protein: CASSPRATNEKLFF. CDR3 in DNA: TGTGCCAGCAGCCCCCGGGCAACTAATGAAAAACTGTTTTTT.

In its sample, this clonotype was seen a few times. The chain recombines TRBV7-9 with TRBJ2-2, with a tentative D call TRBD1 (6 bases). The CDR3 sequence is 15 residues long. CDR1 SEHNR and CDR2 FQNEAQ come from the germline V gene (reference sequence). V was cut by 6 bases and J by 2 bases, with 13 bases left in between. The CDR3 sequence is CASRRRTDNTGELFF. In nucleotides, the CDR3 is TGTGCCAGCAGAAGAAGGACAGACAACACCGGGGAGCTGTTTTTT.

The rearrangement links TRBV7-2 to TRBJ2-5, with D uncertain. This CDR3 spans 12 amino acids. V dropped 7 bases and J dropped 9 bases, with 15 bases sitting between them. The V gene's germline CDR1 is SGHTA and CDR2 FQGNSA. The CDR3 loop is CASTQTYSAQYF. CDR3 DNA sequence: TGTGCCAGCACCCAGACCTATTCGGCCCAGTACTTC. Looking up the rest from reference TRBV7-2 and TRBJ2-5 gives the full variable domain: GAGVSQSPSNKVTEKGKDVELRCDPISGHTALYWYRQSLGQGLEFLIYFQGNSAPDKSGLPSDRFSAERTGGSVSTLTIQRTQQEDSAVYLCASTQTYSAQYFGPGTRLLVL.

This chain links TRBV5-1 with TRBJ2-3, with TRBD1 matching over 7 bases. Germline V gene sequence: CDR1 SGHRS, CDR2 YFSETQ. With 4 bases clipped from V and 2 bases from J, the junction kept 10 bases outside the gene matches. The CDR3 covers 16 residues. As DNA, the CDR3 is TGCGCCAGCAGCCCCGTCCGGGACAGCGACACAGATACGCAGTATTTT. Translating gives CASSPVRDSDTDTQYF.

This clonotype appeared a few times. The V call is TRBV6-5, the J call TRBJ1-6, with D perhaps matching TRBD1 (5 bases). The V end lost 0 bases, the J end lost 7 bases, and 13 bases lay between the germline ends. Germline-derived CDR1 and CDR2 are MNHEY and SVGAGI. The length of the CDR3 is 16 residues. The CDR3 sequence: CASSYSGPAGNSPLHF. The CDR3 nucleotides read TGTGCCAGCAGTTACTCGGGACCTGCAGGGAATTCACCCCTCCACTTT.

This rearrangement joins TRBV21-1 to TRBJ2-7; TRBD2, the D gene given by the table, was not confirmed from the DNA. TRBV21-1 is tagged as a pseudogene. The CDR3 length is 16 residues. The CDR3 DNA reads TGTGCCAGCAGCAAAGGAACTAGCGGGGATTTGTACGAGCAGTACGTC. Its protein product is CASSKGTSGDLYEQYV.

The genes are TRBV5-4 and TRBJ1-1; perhaps TRBD1 as D (6 bases). CDR1 is SGHNT, CDR2 YYREEE, per germline (reference sequence). The CDR3 is 16 residues long. With 0 bases removed from V and 2 bases from J, the gap between germline ends came to 14 bases. The CDR3 region is CASSLGKTGPNTEAFF. In DNA form, the CDR3 reads TGTGCCAGCAGCTTGGGTAAGACAGGCCCTAACACTGAAGCTTTCTTT.

The chain uses TRBV12-3 or TRBV12-4 and TRBJ2-3; no clear D gene. The CDR3 totals 16 residues. Trimming took off 6 bases at V and 1 base at J, with 17 bases between the two ends. The CDR3 sequence: CASSFAMALRTDTQYF. CDR3 coding DNA: TGTGCCAGCAGCTTCGCAATGGCCCTACGCACAGATACGCAGTATTTT.

The chain links TRBV11-1 to TRBJ2-3, with 9 bases aligning to TRBD2. Germline V CDR1 and CDR2: SGHAT, FQDESV (reference sequence). V lost 3 bases to trimming and J lost 0 bases; unmatched junction nucleotides: 10. The CDR3 covers 18 residues. The CDR3 DNA is TGTGCCAGCAGCTTTAGCATGGCTAGCGGGGTTAGCACAGATACGCAGTATTTT. This encodes CASSFSMASGVSTDTQYF.

The chain has TRBV18 and TRBJ1-5; 8 bases line up with TRBD1. Germline CDR1 is KGHSH and CDR2 is LQKENI. V lost 4 bases to trimming and J lost 4 bases; unmatched junction nucleotides: 6. The CDR3 has 15 amino acids. The CDR3 sequence is CASSRGQGGNQPQHF. CDR3 DNA: TGTGCCAGCTCACGCGGACAGGGAGGAAATCAGCCCCAGCATTTT.

This clonotype has just a few counts. V is TRBV27 and J is TRBJ1-6; D is unresolved. The ends were cut back, 4 bases at V and 0 bases at J, with 13 bases in the middle. Germline-derived CDR1 and CDR2 are MNHEY and SMNVEV (reference sequence). The CDR3 covers 17 residues. CDR3 sequence reads: CASSSWFKHSYNSPLHF. In DNA form, the CDR3 reads TGTGCCAGCAGTTCTTGGTTTAAACACTCCTATAATTCACCCCTCCACTTT.

The gene calls are TRBV2 and TRBJ1-1, with D uncertain. Germline loops: CDR1 SNHLY, CDR2 FYNNEI. This CDR3 region has 14 residues. V lost 6 bases to trimming and J lost 0 bases, with 11 bases between them. CDR3 protein: CASRLGNMNTEAFF. In nucleotides, the CDR3 is TGTGCCAGCAGACTCGGCAACATGAACACTGAAGCTTTCTTT. Based on the CDR3 plus reference TRBV2 and TRBJ1-1, the full variable domain is EPEVTQTPSHQVTQMGQEVILRCVPISNHLYFYWYRQILGQKVEFLVSFYNNEISEKSEIFDDQFSVERPDGSNFTLKIRSTKLEDSAMYFCASRLGNMNTEAFFGQGTRLTVV.

This clonotype was recorded a few times. The V call is TRBV4-1, the J call TRBJ2-5, with D unresolved. CDR3 length: 14 amino acids. Germline V lookup: CDR1 MGHRA, CDR2 YSYEKL. The V gene lost 1 base and the J gene lost 4 bases, with 10 bases spanning the gap. CDR3 region: CASSQVGLRETQYF. Here the CDR3 DNA reads TGCGCCAGCAGCCAAGTCGGGTTAAGAGAGACCCAGTACTTC.